Below, one TCR beta chain is given with its context. Likely a read error: the CDR3 ends without its conserved phenylalanine or tryptophan. The limits of the CDR3 on the DNA are not certain, so only TCRdb's listed CDR3 is given. These data originate in a study of CD8+CD57+ T cells in acquired aplastic anemia. Only patients with CD8+CD57+ cell expansion on flow cytometry were chosen for sequencing. Researchers used genomic DNA as the template to profile TCR beta VDJ and CDR3. TCRdb used MiXCR to reprocess the reads, holding one entry per CDR3 protein. The profile shows 200,000 to 300,000 distinct CDR3 sequences, approximately 82% of them singletons. Sequencing was carried out using sorted CD4+, CD8+, or CD8+CD57+ T cells (not recorded which) from PBMCs. This receptor was taken from a human donor with aplastic anemia.

This chain's CDR3 is CASSQEMTSGANV. The chain is built from TRBV7-3 and TRBJ2-3; the table names TRBD1, a call not compared with the DNA. The CDR3 is 13 residues long, ends included. CDR1 and CDR2 from the germline V gene are SGHTA and FQGTGA.